The 2 T cell receptor beta chains given below trace back to one sample, sequenced in a study of blood T cell repertoires in COVID-19. Produced via immunoSEQ multiplex PCR; TCRdb's table is partial and in-frame only. The data show 95,000 to 110,000 clones, about 85% seen once. Sequencing input: peripheral blood. These receptors were collected from a man aged 45-65 years in a cohort sampled during active COVID-19.

V gene TRBV27 combines with J gene TRBJ2-7; 7 bases fit TRBD2. The ends lost 8 bases at V and 4 bases at J; junction bases unmatched: 8. This CDR3 has 13 amino acids. The germline V gene has CDR1 MNHEY and CDR2 SMNVEV (reference sequence). The DNA of the CDR3 is TGTGCCAGCCGAGACAGCGGGACTTACGAGCAGTACGTC. Amino acids: CASRDSGTYEQYV.

The chain's CDR3 is CASSQRSGGYYNEQFF. For the CDR3, the DNA is TGCGCCAGCAGCCAACGTAGCGGGGGCTACTACAATGAGCAGTTCTTC. This chain connects TRBV4-1 to TRBJ2-1; the match to TRBD2 covers 9 bases. V shed 2 bases and J 3 bases; nucleotides not matched to a gene: 5. Germline CDR1 MGHRA, CDR2 YSYEKL. This CDR3 has 16 residues.